Following are 21 T cell receptor beta chains from one sample sequenced in a study of blood T cell repertoires in COVID-19. TCRdb keeps only in-frame clones here, not all; method: immunoSEQ multiplex PCR. The sample carries some 220,000 clones, roughly 91% recorded once. Sequencing was done on a sample of peripheral blood. The receptors were sampled from a man in his thirties or forties with COVID-19, enrolled during active disease.

The rearrangement joins TRBV7-9 to TRBJ1-2, with a weak D call TRBD1 (6 bases). There are 13 residues in the CDR3. V was cut by 3 bases and J by 6 bases, with 11 bases left in between. Germline CDR1 reads SEHNR; CDR2 reads FQNEAQ (reference sequence). CDR3 sequence: CASSFTNRDGYTF. DNA for the CDR3: TGTGCCAGCAGCTTCACTAACAGGGATGGCTACACCTTC. The full variable domain, its missing parts supplied by reference TRBV7-9 and TRBJ1-2, is DTGVSQNPRHKITKRGQNVTFRCDPISEHNRLYWYRQTLGQGPEFLTYFQNEAQLEKSRLLSDRFSAERPKGSFSTLEIQRTEQGDSAMYLCASSFTNRDGYTFGSGTRLTVV.

The chain couples TRBV6-1 to TRBJ2-7; D ambiguous. The germline CDR1 and CDR2 sequences are MNHNS and SASEGT. Trimming took 2 bases from V and 3 from J, leaving 2 bases between them. The CDR3 runs 11 residues. The CDR3 loop is CASSEYYEQYF. CDR3 bases: TGTGCCAGCAGTGAATACTACGAGCAGTACTTC.

This chain connects TRBV18 to TRBJ2-7; 7 nucleotides line up with TRBD1. V lost 1 base to trimming and J lost 0 bases; unmatched junction nucleotides: 3. Per germline, CDR1 KGHSH and CDR2 LQKENI. CDR3 length: 15 residues. DNA for the CDR3: TGTGCCAGCTCACCACAGGCAGGGGGCTCCTACGAGCAGTACTTC. Its protein is CASSPQAGGSYEQYF.

The chain links TRBV30 to TRBJ1-5; 8 bases agree with TRBD1. The CDR3 is made up of 13 amino acids. Unmatched junction bases numbered 7, after V lost 5 bases and J lost 7 bases. The germline V gene encodes CDR1 GTSNPN and CDR2 SVGIG (reference sequence). The CDR3 region is CAWDNRGNQPQHF. The DNA for the CDR3 is TGTGCCTGGGATAACAGGGGGAACCAGCCCCAGCATTTT.

The genes are TRBV5-1 and TRBJ1-5; no firm D call. Trimming removed 0 bases at V and 0 bases at J, with 10 bases between. Germline V gene data show CDR1 as SGHRS and CDR2 as YFSETQ. This CDR3 is 16 amino acids long. The CDR3 nucleotides read TGCGCCAGCAGCTTGGTATGGCAGGATAGCAATCAGCCCCAGCATTTT. This gives the protein CASSLVWQDSNQPQHF.

This clone was observed once. This CDR3 reads CASSPSRGGNQPQHF. The CDR3 DNA sequence: TGTGCCAGCTCACCAAGCAGGGGAGGGAATCAGCCCCAGCATTTT. This chain joins TRBV18 and TRBJ1-5; D may be TRBD1 (6 bases). V lost 2 bases to trimming and J lost 4 bases, with 12 bases between them. The CDR3 contains 15 residues. Germline CDR1 KGHSH, CDR2 LQKENI.

The chain carries TRBV10-1 and TRBJ1-5; perhaps TRBD1 as D (6 bases). This CDR3 region has 13 residues. The germline CDR1 and CDR2 sequences are WNHNN and SYGVQD (reference sequence). V was shortened by 6 bases and J by 5 bases, with 11 bases between the two germline ends. CDR3 in DNA: TGCGCCAGCAGCCCAGGGGTCCATCAGCCCCAGCATTTT. This translates into CASSPGVHQPQHF.

The rearrangement links TRBV3-1 (or the pseudogene TRBV3-2) to TRBJ1-3, with unresolved D. The V end was cut by 0 bases, the J end by 5 bases, with 5 bases between. Germline V gene sequence: CDR1 LGHDT, CDR2 YNNKEL (reference sequence). The CDR3 contains 13 residues. The CDR3 coding sequence is TGTGCCAGCAGCCAAGATCATCGAAACACCATATATTTT. Protein sequence: CASSQDHRNTIYF.

The chain joins TRBV3-1 (or the pseudogene TRBV3-2) to TRBJ1-6; TRBD1 aligns across 9 bases. CDR3 length: 15 amino acids. V gave up 3 bases and J gave up 7 bases; unmatched junction bases: 4. Germline-derived CDR1 and CDR2 are LGHDT and YNNKEL (reference sequence). In DNA form, the CDR3 reads TGTGCCAGCAGCCACCGGGACAGGGAAAATTCACCCCTCCACTTT. Translation gives CASSHRDRENSPLHF.

The V and J genes are TRBV19 and TRBJ1-6; D ambiguous. The CDR3 totals 12 residues. The V and J ends lost 6 bases and 12 bases respectively, with 12 bases between them. Germline V lookup: CDR1 LNHDA, CDR2 SQIVND (reference sequence). CDR3 protein: CASSTLGEPLHF. The CDR3 DNA is TGTGCCAGTAGCACCCTCGGGGAACCCCTCCACTTT.

The gene calls are TRBV9 and TRBJ2-2; tentative D call: TRBD2 (5 bases). CDR1 SGDLS and CDR2 YYNGEE come from the germline V gene. The CDR3 is made up of 17 amino acids. The V and J ends lost 0 bases and 7 bases respectively, with 19 bases between them. The CDR3 loop reads CASSVEVYSGRGGELFF. The CDR3 bases are TGTGCCAGCAGCGTAGAAGTCTACAGCGGACGTGGCGGGGAGCTGTTTTTT. Combining the CDR3 with reference TRBV9 and TRBJ2-2 gives the whole variable domain DSGVTQTPKHLITATGQRVTLRCSPRSGDLSVYWYQQSLDQGLQFLIQYYNGEERAKGNILERFSAQQFPDLHSELNLSSLELGDSALYFCASSVEVYSGRGGELFFGEGSRLTVL.

This clone was recorded only once. The V gene is TRBV24-1, the J gene TRBJ2-1; 14 bases fit TRBD2. Trimming at V came to 5 bases and at J to 0 bases, leaving 11 bases not matched to a gene. This CDR3 comprises 20 residues. Germline V gene sequence: CDR1 KGHDR, CDR2 SFDVKD. CDR3 amino acids: CATSGPGTSGGLSSYNEQFF. In DNA, the CDR3 is TGTGCCACCAGTGGGCCCGGGACTAGCGGGGGCTTGAGCTCCTACAATGAGCAGTTCTTC.

V is TRBV13 and J is TRBJ1-2; 7 bases map to TRBD1. Trimming took 5 bases from V and 4 from J; bases not matched to a gene: 13. The CDR3 length is 16 residues. The germline V gene encodes CDR1 PRHDT and CDR2 FYEKMQ (reference sequence). The CDR3 DNA is TGTGCCAGCAGCACCCCCGCGGGACAGAGAACCTATGGCTACACCTTC. Its protein product is CASSTPAGQRTYGYTF.

The chain uses TRBV4-1 and TRBJ1-2; 9 nucleotides align to TRBD1. The CDR3 runs 16 residues. The germline gives CDR1 MGHRA, CDR2 YSYEKL. V lost 4 bases and J lost 1; bases outside the gene matches: 7. For the CDR3, the DNA is TGCGCCAGCAGCCTCTACCGGGACAGGGTTAACTATGGCTACACCTTC. It encodes CASSLYRDRVNYGYTF.

CDR3 DNA sequence: TGTGCCAGCAGGGTGCGGGGGGGCCGCGAGACCCAGTACTTC. This codes for CASRVRGGRETQYF. The chain couples TRBV6-5 to TRBJ2-5; the match to TRBD2 covers 9 bases. Looked up from germline, CDR1 is MNHEY and CDR2 is SVGAGI. With V trimmed by 6 bases and J by 5 bases, 7 bases remained unmatched. The CDR3 spans 14 residues.

The V call is TRBV19, the J call TRBJ2-1; D is unclear. This CDR3 contains 14 residues. Trimming stripped 3 bases from V and 5 bases from J, with 11 bases between. The germline V gene encodes CDR1 LNHDA and CDR2 SQIVND (reference sequence). The CDR3 loop is CASSILIVDNEQFF. As DNA, the CDR3 is TGTGCCAGTAGTATTTTAATAGTTGACAATGAGCAGTTCTTC.

The chain is built from TRBV19 and TRBJ2-7; a weak D match, TRBD1 (6 bases). The CDR3 covers 16 residues. In germline, CDR1 is LNHDA, CDR2 SQIVND (reference sequence). Trimming removed 0 bases at V and 2 bases at J, with 14 bases between. The CDR3 loop is CASSIDFQGTTYEQYF. The CDR3 DNA is TGTGCCAGTAGTATAGATTTCCAGGGGACGACCTACGAGCAGTACTTC.

This clone was counted between two and nine times. The gene calls are TRBV11-2 and TRBJ1-1; D gene uncertain. Trimming stripped 1 base from V and 6 bases from J, with 12 bases between. Per the germline V gene, CDR1 is SGHAT and CDR2 is FQNNGV. The CDR3 spans 14 residues. The CDR3 here is CASSLGAGSPEAFF. The CDR3, as DNA: TGTGCCAGCAGCTTAGGGGCGGGGAGTCCTGAAGCTTTCTTT.

This chain uses TRBV19 with TRBJ1-1; D may be TRBD1 (5 bases). Germline CDR1 reads LNHDA; CDR2 reads SQIVND (reference sequence). CDR3 length equals 14 residues. With 2 bases removed from V and 1 base from J, the gap between germline ends came to 8 bases. CDR3 residues: CASSIHGGNTEAFF. The CDR3 DNA sequence: TGTGCCAGTAGTATACACGGGGGGAACACTGAAGCTTTCTTT. Full variable domain (remainder filled in from reference TRBV19 and TRBJ1-1): DGGITQSPKYLFRKEGQNVTLSCEQNLNHDAMYWYRQDPGQGLRLIYYSQIVNDFQKGDIAEGYSVSREKKESFPLTVTSAQKNPTAFYLCASSIHGGNTEAFFGQGTRLTVV.

The chain employs TRBV7-3 and TRBJ1-1; a weak D match, TRBD1 (5 bases). Germline values: CDR1 SGHTA, CDR2 FQGTGA. Trimming removed 5 bases at V and 8 bases at J, with 15 bases between. The CDR3 is 13 residues long. CDR3 nucleotide sequence: TGTGCCAGCAGCACCTGCAGGGCCCCGGAAGCTTTCTTT. It encodes CASSTCRAPEAFF. The full variable domain, in which reference TRBV7-3 and TRBJ1-1 provide the parts outside the CDR3, is GAGVSQTPSNKVTEKGKYVELRCDPISGHTALYWYRQSLGQGPEFLIYFQGTGAADDSGLPNDRFFAVRPEGSVSTLKIQRTERGDSAVYLCASSTCRAPEAFFGQGTRLTVV.

The J gene is TRBJ1-1, the V gene TRBV6-4, with 7 bases fitting TRBD1. This CDR3 contains 14 residues. Germline V gene sequence: CDR1 MRHNA, CDR2 SNTAGT. Unmatched junction bases numbered 6, after V lost 4 bases and J lost 4 bases. CDR3 in amino acids: CASSASRGTTEAFF. CDR3 nucleotide sequence: TGTGCCAGCAGTGCTTCCAGGGGGACCACTGAAGCTTTCTTT.